This TCR beta chain was observed in a study of shared clonotypes between healthy human individuals. Sequenced by immunoSEQ multiplex PCR; TCRdb stores in-frame clones only, minus some. The data show about 1.1 million clones, more than 75% seen once. V lost 6 bases, J lost 3 bases, and 18 bases lay in between. The germline V gene has CDR1 MDHEN and CDR2 SYDVKM. CDR3 length: 15 amino acids. The clonotype originates from a man aged 18 to 30 in good health. Some clones in this sample may be carry-over from other donors' samples. Material for sequencing was memory CD4+ T cells from PBMCs. Subset denoted: CD45RA-negative fraction. The chain employs TRBV28 and TRBJ2-7, with D possibly being TRBD1 or TRBD2 (5 bases each). CDR3 region: CASRGTGTESYEQYF. The CDR3 nucleotides read TGTGCCAGCAGGGGAACCGGGACGGAGAGCTACGAGCAGTACTTC.